The present TCR beta chain was sequenced within a study of OX40 agonist ivuxolimab in advanced cancers. The CDR3 sequence is 16 residues long. Germline CDR1 is MNHEY and CDR2 is SVGAGI. The trim removed 0 bases at V and 2 bases at J, leaving 6 bases unmatched. Profiling relied on immunoSEQ multiplex PCR, and the TCRdb table lists in-frame clones only, not all of them. The sample has 15,000 to 20,000 clones; roughly 80% are singletons. The chain employs TRBV6-5 and TRBJ2-7; TRBD2 aligns across 8 bases. The TCR comes from an adult with an advanced solid tumor such as melanoma, head and neck, liver or kidney cancer. Here the sequenced sample was CD4+ or CD8+ T cells sorted from blood, taken in a trial of the OX40 agonist ivuxolimab. Here the CDR3 DNA reads TGTGCCAGCAGTTACTCCGCTAGCGGGCCCACCTACGAGCAGTACTTC. Translated, it gives CASSYSASGPTYEQYF.